Listed below are T cell receptor beta chains from one sample, sequenced in a study of control samples from healthy donors and cancer patients. This table comes from immunoSEQ multiplex PCR, and its TCRdb copy is limited to in-frame clones, with some not included. The sample has about 100,000 clones; about 90% are singletons. The sequenced sample consisted of blood. All receptors derive from a woman aged 50 to 60 in good health. Each CDR3 is given without its conserved first and last residue. A row's size may be missing; if present it is once, few, many or a size class.

CDR3aa: ASSLSTDGGYGYT
abundance: once
v_gene: TRBV27
j_gene: TRBJ1-2

CDR3aa: ATFDRRYEQY
abundance: -
v_gene: TRBV6-5
j_gene: TRBJ2-7

CDR3aa: ATSREGGGEQF
abundance: -
v_gene: TRBV15
j_gene: TRBJ2-1

CDR3aa: ASSFDIGELF
abundance: -
v_gene: TRBV11-2
j_gene: TRBJ2-2

CDR3aa: ASSISSVWTGNVH
abundance: -
v_gene: TRBV19
j_gene: TRBJ1-6

CDR3aa: SVAGDDYGYT
abundance: -
v_gene: TRBV29-1
j_gene: TRBJ1-2

CDR3aa: ASSVRQGHNQPQH
abundance: once
v_gene: TRBV9
j_gene: TRBJ1-5

CDR3aa: ASGLAGPQTQY
abundance: -
v_gene: TRBV19
j_gene: TRBJ2-5

CDR3aa: SVRPRSSYEQY
abundance: -
v_gene: TRBV29-1
j_gene: TRBJ2-7

CDR3aa: ASSPRQGASYEQY
abundance: -
v_gene: TRBV28
j_gene: TRBJ2-7

CDR3aa: ASSIGVGPQH
abundance: -
v_gene: TRBV19
j_gene: TRBJ1-5

CDR3aa: ASSPVGLPPDTQY
abundance: -
v_gene: TRBV14
j_gene: TRBJ2-3

CDR3aa: ARDTRLAGGTDTQY
abundance: -
v_gene: TRBV30
j_gene: TRBJ2-3

CDR3aa: ASSKETGQSPLH
abundance: once
v_gene: TRBV2
j_gene: TRBJ1-6

CDR3aa: ASSQDRDRREKLF
abundance: -
v_gene: TRBV4-1
j_gene: TRBJ1-4

CDR3aa: ASSGGLPEQF
abundance: -
v_gene: TRBV11-3
j_gene: TRBJ2-1

CDR3aa: ASSTRGTGELF
abundance: -
v_gene: TRBV12-3/TRBV12-4
j_gene: TRBJ2-2

CDR3aa: ASSKPGQGNSIGNQPQH
abundance: once
v_gene: TRBV21-1
j_gene: TRBJ1-5

CDR3aa: ASSLQGNQPQH
abundance: few
v_gene: TRBV3-1/TRBV3-2
j_gene: TRBJ1-5

CDR3aa: ASSLGRQY
abundance: -
v_gene: TRBV12-3/TRBV12-4
j_gene: TRBJ2-7

CDR3aa: ASRTLAGNNEQF
abundance: -
v_gene: TRBV7-3
j_gene: TRBJ2-1

CDR3aa: ASSVNTEAF
abundance: few
v_gene: TRBV2
j_gene: TRBJ1-1

CDR3aa: ASNHRGDTDTQY
abundance: -
v_gene: TRBV5-1
j_gene: TRBJ2-3

CDR3aa: AWTLVGVTDTQY
abundance: -
v_gene: TRBV30
j_gene: TRBJ2-3

CDR3aa: ASNSGTGLGSNTGELF
abundance: once
v_gene: TRBV4-2
j_gene: TRBJ2-2

CDR3aa: ASSYVMGEQPQH
abundance: -
v_gene: TRBV6-6
j_gene: TRBJ1-5

CDR3aa: ASSGTGGLRTSYEQY
abundance: -
v_gene: TRBV18
j_gene: TRBJ2-7

CDR3aa: ASSRQGETQY
abundance: few
v_gene: TRBV7-9
j_gene: TRBJ2-5

CDR3aa: ASRSIQGHGDYGYT
abundance: medium-sized
v_gene: TRBV25-1
j_gene: TRBJ1-2

CDR3aa: ASSQVDRDRAYEQY
abundance: -
v_gene: TRBV5-4
j_gene: TRBJ2-7

CDR3aa: ASSQDRLATGGTQY
abundance: once
v_gene: TRBV4-3
j_gene: TRBJ2-5

CDR3aa: ASSQNYWDWDNEQF
abundance: -
v_gene: TRBV4-3
j_gene: TRBJ2-1

CDR3aa: ASSQDRDYGYT
abundance: -
v_gene: TRBV18
j_gene: TRBJ1-2

CDR3aa: ASSLSNTGELF
abundance: -
v_gene: TRBV7-9
j_gene: TRBJ2-2

CDR3aa: ASSPGPDNEQF
abundance: once
v_gene: TRBV19
j_gene: TRBJ2-1

CDR3aa: ASLADTQY
abundance: few
v_gene: TRBV6-5
j_gene: TRBJ2-3

CDR3aa: ASGPTTGSNT
abundance: once
v_gene: TRBV6-6
j_gene: TRBJ1-2

CDR3aa: ATSSGRTGRDIQY
abundance: -
v_gene: TRBV15
j_gene: TRBJ2-4

CDR3aa: ASSFERWAGELF
abundance: -
v_gene: TRBV9
j_gene: TRBJ2-2

CDR3aa: ASSVRESPGGGYGYT
abundance: -
v_gene: TRBV9
j_gene: TRBJ1-2

CDR3aa: ASSERTGATIRDTQY
abundance: once
v_gene: TRBV9
j_gene: TRBJ2-3

CDR3aa: ASSFTRQIYNSPLH
abundance: -
v_gene: TRBV2
j_gene: TRBJ1-6

CDR3aa: ASSDRGRGTGELF
abundance: -
v_gene: TRBV2
j_gene: TRBJ2-2

CDR3aa: ASSPRTGASNQPQH
abundance: -
v_gene: TRBV27
j_gene: TRBJ1-5

CDR3aa: ASSLISDWTGTQDGEQF
abundance: -
v_gene: TRBV13
j_gene: TRBJ2-1

CDR3aa: ASRNRGGTDTQY
abundance: -
v_gene: TRBV19
j_gene: TRBJ2-3

CDR3aa: ASTQTNTEAF
abundance: -
v_gene: TRBV19
j_gene: TRBJ1-1

CDR3aa: ASSLGTSDQETQY
abundance: -
v_gene: TRBV7-6
j_gene: TRBJ2-5

CDR3aa: ASSLTPTDTQY
abundance: -
v_gene: TRBV19
j_gene: TRBJ2-3

CDR3aa: ATSRDIQETQY
abundance: -
v_gene: TRBV15
j_gene: TRBJ2-5

CDR3aa: AWSVGGYEQY
abundance: -
v_gene: TRBV30
j_gene: TRBJ2-7

CDR3aa: ASSLRPDWTNVLT
abundance: -
v_gene: TRBV7-2
j_gene: TRBJ2-6

CDR3aa: ASSSTSDTGELF
abundance: -
v_gene: TRBV7-9
j_gene: TRBJ2-2

CDR3aa: ASRWGRSPVGNSPLH
abundance: -
v_gene: TRBV13
j_gene: TRBJ1-6

CDR3aa: ASSLGTVREKLF
abundance: -
v_gene: TRBV5-1
j_gene: TRBJ1-4

CDR3aa: ASSGLAGGLGAGELF
abundance: many
v_gene: TRBV9
j_gene: TRBJ2-2

CDR3aa: ASSLWSYEQY
abundance: -
v_gene: TRBV13
j_gene: TRBJ2-7